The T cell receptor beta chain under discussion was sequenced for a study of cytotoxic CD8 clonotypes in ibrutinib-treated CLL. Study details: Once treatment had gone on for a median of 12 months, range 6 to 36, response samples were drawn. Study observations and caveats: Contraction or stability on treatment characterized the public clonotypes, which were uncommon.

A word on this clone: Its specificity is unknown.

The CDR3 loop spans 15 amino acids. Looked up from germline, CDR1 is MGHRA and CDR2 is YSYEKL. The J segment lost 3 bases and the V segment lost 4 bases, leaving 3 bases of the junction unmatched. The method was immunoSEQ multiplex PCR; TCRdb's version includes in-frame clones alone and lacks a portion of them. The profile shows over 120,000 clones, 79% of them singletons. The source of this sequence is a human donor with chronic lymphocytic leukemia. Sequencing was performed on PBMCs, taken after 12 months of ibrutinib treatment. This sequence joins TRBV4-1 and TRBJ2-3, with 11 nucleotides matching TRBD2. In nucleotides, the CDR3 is TGCGCCAGCAGCCCTAGACTAGCGGGAACAGATACGCAGTATTTT. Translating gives CASSPRLAGTDTQYF.